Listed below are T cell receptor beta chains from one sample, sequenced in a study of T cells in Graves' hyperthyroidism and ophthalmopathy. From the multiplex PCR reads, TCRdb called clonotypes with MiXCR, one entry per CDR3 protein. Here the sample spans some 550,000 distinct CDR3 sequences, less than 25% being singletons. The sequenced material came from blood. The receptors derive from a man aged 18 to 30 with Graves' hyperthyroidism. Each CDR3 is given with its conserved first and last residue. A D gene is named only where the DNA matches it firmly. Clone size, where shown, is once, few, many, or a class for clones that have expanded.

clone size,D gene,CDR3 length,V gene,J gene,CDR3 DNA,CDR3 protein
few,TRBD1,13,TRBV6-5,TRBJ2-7,TGTGCCAGCAGTTTCGGACAGGGGGCGACGCAGTACTTC,CASSFGQGATQYF
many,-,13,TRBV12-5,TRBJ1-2,TGTGCTAGTGGTTTGGGGTCTTACGACCCGGCCACCTTC,CASGLGSYDPATF
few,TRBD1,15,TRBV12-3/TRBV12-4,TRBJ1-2,TGTGCCAGCAGTTCGACCCGGGGACAGGGGTATGGCTACACCTTC,CASSSTRGQGYGYTF
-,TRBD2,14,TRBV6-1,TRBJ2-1,TGTGCCAGCAGTGTAAGCGGGGGGGCTAGAGAGCAGTTCTTC,CASSVSGGAREQFF
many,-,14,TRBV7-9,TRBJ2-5,TGTGCCAGCAGCTTAGTGGGATCGGGAGAGACCCAGTACTTC,CASSLVGSGETQYF
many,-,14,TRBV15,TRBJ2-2,TGTGCCACCAGCAGAGCCGGGATGGCCGGGGAGCTGTTTTTT,CATSRAGMAGELFF
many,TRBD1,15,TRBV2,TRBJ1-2,TGTGCTGTAACTGTTAGGGGACAGGGGAACTATGGCTACACCTTC,CAVTVRGQGNYGYTF
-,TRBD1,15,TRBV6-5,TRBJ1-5,TGTGCCAGCAGTTCTGGACAGGTTAGCAATCAGCCCCAGCATTTT,CASSSGQVSNQPQHF
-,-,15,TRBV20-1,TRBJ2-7,TGCAGTGCTAGAGACAGAATCCAAAGCTCCTACGAGCAGTACTTC,CSARDRIQSSYEQYF
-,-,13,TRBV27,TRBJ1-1,TGTGCCAGCAGCGAATGGAGGAACACTGAAGCTTTCTTT,CASSEWRNTEAFF
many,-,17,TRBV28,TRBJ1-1,TGTGCCATCCAGAGTGAATTGTTAGGACACCAGAACACTGAAGCTTTCTTT,CAIQSELLGHQNTEAFF
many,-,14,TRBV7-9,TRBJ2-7,TGTGCCAGCAGCTACCGGGAGAACTCCTACGAGCAGTACTTC,CASSYRENSYEQYF
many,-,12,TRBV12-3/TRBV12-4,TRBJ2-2,TGTGTCACGAGGCGTAACACCGGGGAGCTGTTTTTT,CVTRRNTGELFF
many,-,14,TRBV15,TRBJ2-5,TGTGCCACCAGCAGAGATAAGGGGATAAAGACCCAGTACTTC,CATSRDKGIKTQYF
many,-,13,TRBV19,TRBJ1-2,TGTGCCAGTAGTATCGGGGCAGGCGATGGCTACACCTTC,CASSIGAGDGYTF
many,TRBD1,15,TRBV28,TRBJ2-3,TGTGCCAGCACCGTGGGGACAGGGTTCACAGATACGCAGTATTTT,CASTVGTGFTDTQYF
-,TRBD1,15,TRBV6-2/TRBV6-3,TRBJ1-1,TGTGCCAGCAGTGACAGGGTCTTGGGGGGCACTGAAGCTTTCTTT,CASSDRVLGGTEAFF
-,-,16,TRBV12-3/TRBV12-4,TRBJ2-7,TGTGCCAGCTCACCCTCCGTTGGGAGGCACACCTACGAGCAGTACTTC,CASSPSVGRHTYEQYF
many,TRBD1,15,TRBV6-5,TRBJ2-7,TGTGCCAGCAGTTCCACAGGGGGCGCCGAGTACGAGCAGTACTTC,CASSSTGGAEYEQYF
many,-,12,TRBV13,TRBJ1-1,TGTGCCAGCAGGTGGGGCGTGGCTGAAGCTTTCTTT,CASRWGVAEAFF
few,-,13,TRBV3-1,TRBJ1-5,TGTGCCAGCAGCCAACTGAGCAATCAGCCCCAGCATTTT,CASSQLSNQPQHF
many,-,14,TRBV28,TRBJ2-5,TGTGCCAGCAGTTTGGAACCCGGCGAAGAGACCCAGTACTTC,CASSLEPGEETQYF
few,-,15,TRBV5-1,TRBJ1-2,TGCGCCAGCAGCTTGGACCAGGGTGGGGTCTATGGCTACACCTTC,CASSLDQGGVYGYTF
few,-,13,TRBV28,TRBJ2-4,TGTGCCAGCAGTTTAGGAGGGGTTGGCATTCAGTACTTC,CASSLGGVGIQYF
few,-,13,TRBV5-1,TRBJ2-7,TGCGCCAGCACCAGGGACAAATCCTACGAGCAGTACTTC,CASTRDKSYEQYF
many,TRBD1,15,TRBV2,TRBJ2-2,TGTGCCAGCACCACGACAGGGGGCTACACCGGGGAGCTGTTTTTT,CASTTTGGYTGELFF
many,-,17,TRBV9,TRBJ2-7,TGTGCCAGCAGCGGAGGACCCACAGGGGAGGACTCCTACGAGCAGTACTTC,CASSGGPTGEDSYEQYF
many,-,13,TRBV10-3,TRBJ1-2,TGTGCCATCAGTGGGGTAGACAAATATGGCTACACCTTC,CAISGVDKYGYTF
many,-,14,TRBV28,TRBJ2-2,TGTGCCAGCATCGGCCGGCTGAACACCGGGGAGCTGTTTTTT,CASIGRLNTGELFF
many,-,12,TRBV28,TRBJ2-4,TGTGCCAGCCAACAGAACGGGAACATTCAGTACTTC,CASQQNGNIQYF
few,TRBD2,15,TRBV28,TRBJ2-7,TGTGCCAGCACCCCTGGGGGGGAAGGGATAGCCGAGCAGTACTTC,CASTPGGEGIAEQYF
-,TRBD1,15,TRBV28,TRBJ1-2,TGTGCCAGCAATGGCCCCGGACAGGGCAACTATGGCTACACCTTC,CASNGPGQGNYGYTF
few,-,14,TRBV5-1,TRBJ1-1,TGCGCCAGCAGCGTAGGAGGGGCGGTTGGTGAAGCTTTCTTT,CASSVGGAVGEAFF
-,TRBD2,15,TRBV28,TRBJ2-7,TGTGCCAGCAGTTTACCAGCGGGAGCTTCCTACGAGCAGTACTTC,CASSLPAGASYEQYF
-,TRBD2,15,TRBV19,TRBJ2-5,TGTGCCAGTACCCCCCTAGCGGGAGGAGGGGAGACCCAGTACTTC,CASTPLAGGGETQYF
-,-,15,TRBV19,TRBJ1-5,TGTGCCAGTAGTGGCGAACAACCTTACAATCAGCCCCAGCATTTT,CASSGEQPYNQPQHF
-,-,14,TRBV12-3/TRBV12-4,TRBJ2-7,TGTGCCAGCAGCCCGAGCGCGACAGACTACGAGCAGTACTTC,CASSPSATDYEQYF
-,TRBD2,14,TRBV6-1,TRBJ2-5,TGTGCCAGCAGCTCCCTGGCGGGGGTGGAGACCCAGTACTTC,CASSSLAGVETQYF
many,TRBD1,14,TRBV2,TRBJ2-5,TGTGCCAGCAGCCTACAGGGGATCCAAGAGACCCAGTACTTC,CASSLQGIQETQYF
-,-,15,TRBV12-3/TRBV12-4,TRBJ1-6,TGTGCCAGCAGTTTTGGCGGGAACGATAATTCACCCCTCCACTTT,CASSFGGNDNSPLHF
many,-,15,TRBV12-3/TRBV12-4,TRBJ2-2,TGTGCCAGCACTCCAGCCAGGATTAACACCGGGGAGCTGTTTTTT,CASTPARINTGELFF
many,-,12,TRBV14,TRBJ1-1,TGTGCCAGCAGCCCAGACAGTTTCAAAGCTTTCTTT,CASSPDSFKAFF
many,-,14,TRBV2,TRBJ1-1,TGTGCCAGCAGTGGGCGGAAAAGGGTTACTGAAGCTTTCTTT,CASSGRKRVTEAFF
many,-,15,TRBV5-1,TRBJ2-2,TGCGCCAGCAGCTTCGCGGGGGCGGGTACCGGGGAGCTGTTTTTT,CASSFAGAGTGELFF
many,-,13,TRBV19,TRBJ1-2,TGTGCCAGTAGTCACCCAACTTCATATGGCTACACCTTC,CASSHPTSYGYTF
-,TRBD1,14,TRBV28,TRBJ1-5,TGTGCCAGCAGAACTTGGACAGGGCTGCGGCCCCAGCATTTT,CASRTWTGLRPQHF
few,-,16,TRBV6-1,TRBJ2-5,TGTGCCAGCAGTCCCCCGCAGGGGCGATACAAAGAGACCCAGTACTTC,CASSPPQGRYKETQYF
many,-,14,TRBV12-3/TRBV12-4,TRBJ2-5,TGTGCCAGCAGGCGAGGGTGGCTGGGGGAGACCCAGTACTTC,CASRRGWLGETQYF
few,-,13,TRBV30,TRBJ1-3,TGTGCCTGGAGTGTGTGGATAGGAAACACCATATATTTT,CAWSVWIGNTIYF
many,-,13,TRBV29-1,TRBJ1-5,TGCAGCGTTCAGACGGGTAGCAATCAGCCCCAGCATTTT,CSVQTGSNQPQHF
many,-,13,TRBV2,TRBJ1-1,TGTGCCAGCAGTACCGACACCAACACTGAAGCTTTCTTT,CASSTDTNTEAFF
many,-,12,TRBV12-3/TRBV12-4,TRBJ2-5,TGTGCCAGCAGAGGGGGTGAAGAGACCCAGTACTTC,CASRGGEETQYF
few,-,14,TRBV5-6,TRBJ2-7,TGTGCCAGCAGCTTGGTGGGGGCGCCCTACGAGCAGTACTTC,CASSLVGAPYEQYF
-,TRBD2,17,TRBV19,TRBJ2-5,TGTGCCAGTAGTCCTCCCCCCGGACTAGCGGGACTGGAGACCCAGTACTTC,CASSPPPGLAGLETQYF
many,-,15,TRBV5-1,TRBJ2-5,TGCGCCAGCAGGCGCGGGGGCCCACCTCAAGAGACCCAGTACTTC,CASRRGGPPQETQYF